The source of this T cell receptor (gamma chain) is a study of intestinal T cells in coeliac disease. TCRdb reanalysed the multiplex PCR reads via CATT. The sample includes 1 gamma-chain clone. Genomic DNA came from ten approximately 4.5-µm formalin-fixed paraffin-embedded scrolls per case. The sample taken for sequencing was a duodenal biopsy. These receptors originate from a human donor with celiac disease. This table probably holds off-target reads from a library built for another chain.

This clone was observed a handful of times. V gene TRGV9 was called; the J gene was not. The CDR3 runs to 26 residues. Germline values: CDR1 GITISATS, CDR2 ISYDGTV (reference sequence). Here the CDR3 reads CAFELGDSGWRWEGTMKHISIKTLFF. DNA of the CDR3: TGTGCCTTTGAACTGGGGGATTCAGGATGGCGGTGGGAAGGCACAATGAAACACATCAGTATAAAAACCCTCTTCTTC.